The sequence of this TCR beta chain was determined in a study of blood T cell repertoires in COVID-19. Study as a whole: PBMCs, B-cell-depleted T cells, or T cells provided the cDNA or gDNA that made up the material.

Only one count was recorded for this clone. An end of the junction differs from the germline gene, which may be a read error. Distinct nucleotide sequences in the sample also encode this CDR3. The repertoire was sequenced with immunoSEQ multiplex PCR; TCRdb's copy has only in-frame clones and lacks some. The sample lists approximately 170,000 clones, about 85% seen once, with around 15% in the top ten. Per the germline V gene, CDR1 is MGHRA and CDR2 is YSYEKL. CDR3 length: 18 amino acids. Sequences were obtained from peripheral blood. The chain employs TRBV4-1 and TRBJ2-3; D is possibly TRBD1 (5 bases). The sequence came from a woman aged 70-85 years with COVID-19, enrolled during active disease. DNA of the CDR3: TGCGCCAGCAGTCAAGATAACTCCCCAGGGTCGGGCACAGATACGCAGTATTTT. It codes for CASSQDNSPGSGTDTQYF.